This T cell receptor beta chain was documented in a study of cytomegalovirus exposure and HLA in healthy donors. Study at large: Around 85 million unique TCR sequences came from HLA-typed donors in an early release. Study-level results: Later genetic work tied a missense DCLRE1C variant to beta-chain V and J trimming. Reportedly, HLA-A and HLA-B alleles of most subjects were accurately predicted from TCR beta.

60 Vbeta and 13 Jbeta primers were used in PCR. Sequenced by immunoSEQ multiplex PCR; TCRdb stores in-frame clones only, minus some. There are about 150,000 clones in the sample; approximately 80% occur only once, and approximately 4% lies in the top ten. Comment on this clone: Its matching antigen is unknown.

This TCR was sampled from a woman aged 40 to 50 in good health and CMV-seropositive. Sequenced: PBMCs.

The CDR3 sequence is CASSSPGENTGELFF. The CDR3 DNA follows: TGTGCCAGCAGCTCACCAGGGGAGAACACCGGGGAGCTGTTTTTT. The V call is TRBV6-5, the J call TRBJ2-2; a possible D gene is TRBD1 (6 bases). V shed 6 bases and J shed 1 base, with 12 bases lying between them. The CDR3 contains 15 residues. Germline V gives CDR1 MNHEY, CDR2 SVGAGI.